This TCR beta chain was profiled in a study of sequential checkpoint blockade in melanoma. Looking at the study overall: 75 to 95 pretreatment tumor DNA samples were TCRβ immunosequenced.

Data came from immunoSEQ multiplex PCR; TCRdb stores just in-frame clones and leaves some out. Of 2,000 or so clones in the sample, around 20% were seen once. Trimming removed 10 bases at V and 4 bases at J, with 13 bases between. CDR3 length: 12 residues. Germline CDR1 is MNHGY and CDR2 is SAAAGT. Treatment reported: randomized to nivolumab then ipilimumab (arm A) or the reverse (arm B). Patients had received no earlier DNA-damaging chemotherapy. Specimen: tumor tissue (inferred from file names), collected from a patient given nivolumab and ipilimumab in sequence. The chain links TRBV6-8 to TRBJ1-2, with TRBD1 as a possible D gene (5 bases). The sequence came from a human donor with melanoma. The CDR3 here is CAIPLGPYGYTF. DNA of the CDR3: TGTGCCATCCCTCTGGGGCCCTATGGCTACACCTTC.